What follows are 16 T cell receptor beta chains derived from one specimen sequenced in a study of blood T cells in healthy people across ages. A J-beta primer mix and a sample-barcoded 5' primer were used in a second PCR of roughly 6 to 11 cycles. Each CDR3 protein is one row after TCRdb ran MiXCR on the 5' RACE reads. This sample has 1.2 million to 1.5 million distinct CDR3 sequences, with 42% found just once. The sample was blood. The receptors originated from a woman between 18 and 29 years old in good health.

This clonotype was counted a few times. The chain has TRBV6-5 and TRBJ2-5; unclear D gene. The J call is doubtful: the DNA matches TRBJ2-7 better. CDR3 size: 16 residues. Germline V gene sequence: CDR1 MNHEY, CDR2 SVGAGI. The CDR3 nucleotides read TGTGCCAGCAGTTCACCCCGCCAGGCGCTTCGCTACGAGCAGTACTTC. It translates to CASSSPRQALRYEQYF.

The chain recombines TRBV29-1 with TRBJ2-7; no definite D call. CDR1 is SQVTM and CDR2 is ANQGSEA in the germline V gene. The CDR3 consists of 12 residues. Trimming removed 6 bases at V and 7 bases at J, with 16 bases between. The CDR3 bases are TGCAGCGTCCCCCGGACCTACAATGAGCAGTACTTC. Its protein product is CSVPRTYNEQYF.

J is TRBJ1-4 and V is TRBV20-1, with a possible D match to TRBD1 (6 bases). The length of the CDR3 is 11 residues. The V end was cut by 4 bases, the J end by 7 bases, with 7 bases between. Germline CDR1 is DFQATT and CDR2 is SNEGSKA (reference sequence). CDR3 in DNA: TGCAGTGCTAAGGGGGTTGAAAAACTGTTTTTT. It is translated as CSAKGVEKLFF.

This rearrangement joins TRBV7-2 to TRBJ1-2; D not resolved. CDR1 is SGHTA and CDR2 is FQGNSA in the germline V gene. The length of the CDR3 is 13 residues. V lost 5 bases and J lost 4, with 11 bases in between. CDR3 in DNA: TGTGCCAGCAGCACCAGCGCTCCCTATGGCTACACCTTC. Translated: CASSTSAPYGYTF.

The gene calls are TRBV20-1 and TRBJ2-7; TRBD1 or TRBD2 may be the D gene (5 bases each). Between the trimmed V and J ends, which lost 3 bases and 2 bases, there was a span of 11 bases. The CDR3 is 13 amino acids. Germline CDR1 DFQATT, CDR2 SNEGSKA (reference sequence). The CDR3 protein is CSARRRETYEQYF. In nucleotides, the CDR3 is TGCAGTGCTAGGCGCAGGGAGACCTACGAGCAGTACTTC.

This clonotype has a single count. This rearrangement joins TRBV6-2 or TRBV6-3 to TRBJ2-5, with 13 bases fitting TRBD2. The V gene's germline CDR1 is MNHEY and CDR2 SVGEGT. Germline trimming cut 6 bases from V and 1 base from J; bases unmatched to any gene: 5. The CDR3 runs 16 residues. The CDR3 sequence: CASSEGLAGLQETQYF. For the CDR3, the DNA is TGTGCCAGCAGCGAGGGACTAGCGGGGCTCCAAGAGACCCAGTACTTC.

In the case of this clonotype: An end of the junction does not agree with germline; a read error may underlie this. V and J are TRBV7-2 and TRBJ2-1; TRBD2 matches 7 bases. The CDR3 loop spans 15 amino acids. CDR1 SGHTA and CDR2 FQGNSA come from the germline V gene. As DNA, the CDR3 is TGTGCCGGCAGACCTAGCGGAAGCTCCTACAATGAGCAGTTCTTC. This sequence encodes CAGRPSGSSYNEQFF.

This clonotype turned up a few times. This chain uses TRBV3-1 with TRBJ2-1; maybe TRBD2 (6 bases). CDR3 size: 13 residues. Looked up from germline, CDR1 is LGHDT and CDR2 is YNNKEL (reference sequence). V lost 4 bases to trimming and J lost 13 bases, with 17 bases between them. CDR3 DNA: TGTGCCAGCAGCCCTTCAGTCCTGGGAGGTCAGTTCTTC. Translation: CASSPSVLGGQFF.

This clonotype showed up just once. This sequence joins TRBV7-3 and TRBJ2-3; TRBD2 is a possible D gene (6 bases). Trimming took off 0 bases at V and 0 bases at J, with 7 bases between the two ends. The V gene's germline CDR1 is SGHTA and CDR2 FQGTGA. The CDR3 consists of 15 residues. The CDR3 spells CASSLTRESTDTQYF. The CDR3 DNA is TGTGCCAGCAGCTTAACCCGGGAGAGCACAGATACGCAGTATTTT.

Only a few counts were recorded for this clonotype. This chain connects TRBV6-5 to TRBJ2-6; D is perhaps TRBD1 (6 bases). The CDR3 length is 16 residues. V was clipped by 4 bases and J by 0 bases, with 10 bases between them. Germline CDR1 and CDR2: MNHEY and SVGAGI. CDR3 nucleotides: TGTGCCAGCAGTTTACAGGGCTACTCTGGGGCCAACGTCCTGACTTTC. This encodes CASSLQGYSGANVLTF.

In DNA form, the CDR3 reads TGTGCCAGCAGCCAGGGGCAGGTGAGGGGAGAAGAGACCCAGTACTTC. Its translation: CASSQGQVRGEETQYF. The V call is TRBV4-2, the J call TRBJ2-7; D may be TRBD1 or TRBD2 (5 bases each). The DNA end is more similar to TRBJ2-5, so the J call may be wrong. The CDR3 has 16 amino acids. Germline CDR1 and CDR2: LGHNA and YNFKEQ.

The V call is TRBV6-5, the J call TRBJ1-5; 8 bases fit TRBD1. Trimming took 9 bases from V and 7 from J; bases not matched to a gene: 8. The length of the CDR3 is 13 residues. In germline, CDR1 is MNHEY, CDR2 SVGAGI. In DNA form, the CDR3 reads TGTGCCAGTAAGACAGGGGAGGGACAGCCCCAGCATTTT. Translation: CASKTGEGQPQHF.

The chain combines TRBV7-9 with TRBJ2-5, with TRBD1 matching over 7 bases. The better agreement between TRBJ2-7 and the DNA end casts doubt on the J call. CDR3 length equals 15 residues. Looked up from germline, CDR1 is SEHNR and CDR2 is FQNEAQ (reference sequence). The CDR3 loop reads CASSGGRGQAAEQYF. CDR3 bases: TGTGCCAGCAGCGGTGGAAGGGGGCAAGCTGCCGAGCAGTACTTC.

The chain links TRBV15 to TRBJ1-4, with D possibly matching TRBD1 (6 bases). CDR1 and CDR2 (germline): LNHNV, YYDKDF (reference sequence). The V gene lost 1 base and the J gene lost 7 bases, with 13 bases spanning the gap. The CDR3 length is 15 residues. CDR3 nucleotides: TGTGCCACCAGCAGAGTCGAAGGGGGACGTGAAAAACTGTTTTTT. It encodes CATSRVEGGREKLFF.

The chain couples TRBV20-1 to TRBJ1-5, with a possible D match to TRBD1 (6 bases). Germline loops: CDR1 DFQATT, CDR2 SNEGSKA (reference sequence). Trimming took off 5 bases at V and 0 bases at J, with 17 bases between the two ends. The length of the CDR3 is 16 residues. CDR3 region: CSADSGGTYSNQPQHF. For the CDR3, the DNA is TGCAGTGCTGACAGCGGGGGCACCTATAGCAATCAGCCCCAGCATTTT.

The chain employs TRBV6-2 or TRBV6-3 and TRBJ1-5; TRBD1 aligns across 9 bases. This CDR3 comprises 13 residues. After removal of 10 bases from V and 6 bases from J, the junction contained 7 bases not matched to a gene. Germline V gene lookup returns CDR1 MNHEY and CDR2 SVGEGT. CDR3 protein: CATNSDRGQPQHF. The CDR3 DNA sequence: TGTGCCACCAACTCGGACAGGGGTCAGCCCCAGCATTTT.